This TCR beta chain appears in the sequencing data of a study of T-cell memory formation after mild COVID-19. Overall study: In these data, TCR clusters were largely donor specific. Study-wide results and caveats: Second-wave clones reaching peak frequency on day 37 lacked confirmed SARS-CoV-2 specificity.

V lost 5 bases and J lost 0; bases outside the gene matches: 19. The germline V gene encodes CDR1 MNHNY and CDR2 SVGAGI (reference sequence). CDR3 length: 20 residues. As to this clonotype: Its antigen is undetermined.

5'RACE, which relied on constant-segment primers, yielded TCR alpha and TCR beta cDNA libraries carrying sample barcodes and UMIs. Via MiXCR, TCRdb re-called the 5' RACE reads, giving one row per CDR3 protein. Here the sample spans 150,000 to 200,000 distinct CDR3 sequences, 30% to 35% being singletons. This TCR came from an adult woman who had mild COVID-19 (a few samples of this study predate the infection). Cell type and time point are not known. The specimen was PBMCs or a T cell subset sorted from them (not recorded which). V and J are TRBV6-6 and TRBJ1-2; TRBD1 matches 9 bases. For the CDR3, the DNA is TGTGCCAGCAGTCAAAACCTACTCTTGACAGGGGGAGGATCTAACTATGGCTACACCTTC. It yields the protein CASSQNLLLTGGGSNYGYTF.